This T cell receptor (beta chain) was found in a study of CD8+CD57+ T cells in acquired aplastic anemia. Study at large: Sorted CD4+ and CD8+ cells yielded DNA averaging around 3.2 ug. Whole-study findings and limits: Patients did not significantly differ from controls in CD8+ Simpson's diversity. In common between the patients and the controls were around 29 CD8+ CDR3 sequences.

About this clonotype: Its matching antigen is unknown.

V was shortened by 4 bases and J by 8 bases, with 15 bases between the two germline ends. The CDR3 is made up of 13 amino acids. Germline V lookup: CDR1 DFQATT, CDR2 SNEGSKA (reference sequence). The TCR beta profiling, which covered VDJ combination and CDR3 sequence, was carried out using genomic DNA as the template. One entry per CDR3 protein results from TCRdb running MiXCR on the reads. Of around 210,000 distinct CDR3 sequences listed, approximately 60% are singletons. CD8+CD57+ cell expansion, shown by flow cytometry, had occurred in the patients selected for sequencing. Severe acquired aplastic anemia was present in all patients.

The chain couples TRBV20-1 to TRBJ2-1; TRBD1 or TRBD2 may be the D gene (6 bases each). The sequencing sample was made of sorted CD4+, CD8+, or CD8+CD57+ T cells (not recorded which) from PBMCs. The receptor's source is a human donor with aplastic anemia. The CDR3 nucleotides are TGCAGTGCTATTTCGGGGGCCAGCCATGAGCAGTTCTTC. It yields the protein CSAISGASHEQFF.